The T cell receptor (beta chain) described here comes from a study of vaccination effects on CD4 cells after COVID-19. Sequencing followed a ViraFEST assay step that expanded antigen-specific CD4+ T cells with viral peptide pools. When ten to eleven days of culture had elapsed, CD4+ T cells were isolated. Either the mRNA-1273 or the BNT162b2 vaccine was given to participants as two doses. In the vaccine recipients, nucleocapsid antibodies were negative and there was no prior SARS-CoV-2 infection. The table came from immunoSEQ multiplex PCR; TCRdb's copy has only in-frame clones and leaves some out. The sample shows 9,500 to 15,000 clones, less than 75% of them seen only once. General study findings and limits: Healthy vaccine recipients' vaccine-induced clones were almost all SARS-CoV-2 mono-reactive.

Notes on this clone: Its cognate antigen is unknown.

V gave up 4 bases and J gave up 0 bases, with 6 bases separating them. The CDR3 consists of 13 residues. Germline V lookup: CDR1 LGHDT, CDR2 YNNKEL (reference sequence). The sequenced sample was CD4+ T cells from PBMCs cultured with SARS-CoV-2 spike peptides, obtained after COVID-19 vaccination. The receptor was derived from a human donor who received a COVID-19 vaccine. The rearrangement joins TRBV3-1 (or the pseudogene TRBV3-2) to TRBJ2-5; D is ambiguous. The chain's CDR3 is CASSRSDQETQYF. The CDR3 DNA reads TGTGCCAGCAGCCGGTCGGACCAAGAGACCCAGTACTTC.